This entry features one T cell receptor beta chain sequence. The antigen remains undetermined. Per germline, CDR1 MNHNY and CDR2 SVGAGI (reference sequence). The CDR3 consists of 15 residues. V dropped 4 bases and J dropped 2; count of bases not matched to a gene: 4. These data originate in a study of T cell responses to AZD1222 COVID-19 vaccine. Whole-study results and caveats: An increase in Spike-specific TCR breadth and depth was observed after two AZD1222 doses. Donors, mostly white British, included more females; clonal diversity was possibly underestimated. With dominance at 160-218 and 743-854, vaccine-associated CD4 TCRs spanned spike.

Using immunoSEQ multiplex PCR, the repertoire was profiled, and TCRdb retains in-frame clones only, with some absent. The top ten hold roughly 3.5% of the sample, which has tens of thousands of clones, 60% to 85% seen once. The material was peripheral blood, obtained 28 days after the second AZD1222 dose. The sequence was obtained from an adult who received the AZD1222 COVID-19 vaccine. The chain employs TRBV6-6 and TRBJ1-4, with TRBD1 matching 7 bases. CDR3 region: CASSWTGGTNEKLFF. The CDR3 nucleotides are TGTGCCAGCAGTTGGACAGGAGGGACTAATGAAAAACTGTTTTTT.